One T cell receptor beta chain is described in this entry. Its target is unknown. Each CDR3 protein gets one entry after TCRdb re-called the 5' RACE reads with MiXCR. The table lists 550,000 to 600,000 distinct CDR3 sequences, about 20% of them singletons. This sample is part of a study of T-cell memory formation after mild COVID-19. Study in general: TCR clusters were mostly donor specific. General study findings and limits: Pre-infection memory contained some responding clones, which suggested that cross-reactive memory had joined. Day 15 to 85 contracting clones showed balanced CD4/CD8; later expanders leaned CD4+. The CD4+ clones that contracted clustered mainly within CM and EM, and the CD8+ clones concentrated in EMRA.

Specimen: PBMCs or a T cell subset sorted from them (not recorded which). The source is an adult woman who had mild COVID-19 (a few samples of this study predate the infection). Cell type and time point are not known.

CDR3 loop: CSAGKRGGYTF. The CDR3 DNA sequence: TGCAGTGCTGGGAAAAGGGGGGGCTACACCTTC. The chain couples TRBV20-1 to TRBJ1-2; perhaps TRBD1 as D (6 bases). CDR1 is DFQATT, CDR2 SNEGSKA, per germline (reference sequence). The CDR3 runs to 11 residues. Trimming removed 5 bases at V and 8 bases at J, with 12 bases between.